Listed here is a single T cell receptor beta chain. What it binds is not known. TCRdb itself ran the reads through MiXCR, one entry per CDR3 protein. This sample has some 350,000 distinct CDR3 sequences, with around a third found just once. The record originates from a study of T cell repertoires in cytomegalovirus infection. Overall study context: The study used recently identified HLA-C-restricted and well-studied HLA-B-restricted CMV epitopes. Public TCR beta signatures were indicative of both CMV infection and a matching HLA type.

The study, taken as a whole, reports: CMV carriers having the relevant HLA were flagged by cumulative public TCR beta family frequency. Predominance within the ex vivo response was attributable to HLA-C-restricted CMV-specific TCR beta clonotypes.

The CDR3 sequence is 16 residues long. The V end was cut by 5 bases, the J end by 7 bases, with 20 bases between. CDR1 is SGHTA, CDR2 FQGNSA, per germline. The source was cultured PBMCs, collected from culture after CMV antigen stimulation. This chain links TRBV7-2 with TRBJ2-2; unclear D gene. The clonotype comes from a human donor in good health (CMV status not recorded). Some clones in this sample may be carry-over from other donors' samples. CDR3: CASSPRMVGWNGELFF. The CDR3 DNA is TGTGCCAGCAGCCCCCGGATGGTGGGGTGGAACGGGGAGCTGTTTTTT.